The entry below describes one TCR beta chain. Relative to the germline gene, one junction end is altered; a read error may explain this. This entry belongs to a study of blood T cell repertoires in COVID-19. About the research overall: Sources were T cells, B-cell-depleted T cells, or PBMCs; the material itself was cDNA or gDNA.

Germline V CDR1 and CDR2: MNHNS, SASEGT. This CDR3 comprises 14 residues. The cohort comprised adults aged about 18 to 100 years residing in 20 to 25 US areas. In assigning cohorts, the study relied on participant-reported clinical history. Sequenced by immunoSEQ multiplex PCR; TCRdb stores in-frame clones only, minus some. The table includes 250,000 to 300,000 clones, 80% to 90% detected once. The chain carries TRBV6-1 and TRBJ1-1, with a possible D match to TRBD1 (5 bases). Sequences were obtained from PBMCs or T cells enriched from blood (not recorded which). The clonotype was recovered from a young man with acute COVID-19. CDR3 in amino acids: CASSDVFDSSEAFF. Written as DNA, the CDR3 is TGTGCCAGTAGTGACGTCTTCGACAGCTCTGAAGCTTTCTTT.